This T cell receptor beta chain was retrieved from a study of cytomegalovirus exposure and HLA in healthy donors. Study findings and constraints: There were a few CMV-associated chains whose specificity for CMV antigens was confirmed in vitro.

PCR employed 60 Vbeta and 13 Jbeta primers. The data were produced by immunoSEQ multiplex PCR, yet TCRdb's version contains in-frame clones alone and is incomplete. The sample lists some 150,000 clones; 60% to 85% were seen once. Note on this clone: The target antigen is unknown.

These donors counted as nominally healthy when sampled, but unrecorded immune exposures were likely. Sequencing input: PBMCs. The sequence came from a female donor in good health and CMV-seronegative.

CDR3: CASSEPPWGVRNTGELFF. In DNA, the CDR3 is TGTGCCAGCAGTGAACCCCCGTGGGGAGTCAGAAACACCGGGGAGCTGTTTTTT. The chain joins TRBV6-1 to TRBJ2-2; tentative D call: TRBD2 (5 bases). Germline assignment: CDR1 MNHNS and CDR2 SASEGT. The V and J ends lost 2 bases and 2 bases respectively, with 18 bases between them. The CDR3 runs to 18 residues.